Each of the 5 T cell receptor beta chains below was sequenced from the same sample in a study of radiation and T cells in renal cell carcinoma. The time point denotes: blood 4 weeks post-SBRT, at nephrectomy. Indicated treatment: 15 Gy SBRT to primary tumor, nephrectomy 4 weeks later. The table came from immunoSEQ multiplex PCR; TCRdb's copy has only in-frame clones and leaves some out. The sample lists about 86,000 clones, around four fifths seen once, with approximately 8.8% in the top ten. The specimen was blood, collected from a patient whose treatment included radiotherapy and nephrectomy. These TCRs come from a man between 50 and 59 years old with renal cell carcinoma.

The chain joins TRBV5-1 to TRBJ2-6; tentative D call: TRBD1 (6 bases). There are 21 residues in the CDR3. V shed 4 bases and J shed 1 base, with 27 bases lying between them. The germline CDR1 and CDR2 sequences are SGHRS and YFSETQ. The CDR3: CASSLTRDIPTGSSGANVLTF. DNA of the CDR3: TGCGCCAGCAGCCTCACCCGGGACATCCCAACTGGATCGTCTGGGGCCAACGTCCTGACTTTC.

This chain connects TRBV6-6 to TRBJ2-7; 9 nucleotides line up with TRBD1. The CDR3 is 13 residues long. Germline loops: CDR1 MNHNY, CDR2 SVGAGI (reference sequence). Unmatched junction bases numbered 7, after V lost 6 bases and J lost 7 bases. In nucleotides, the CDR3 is TGTGCCAGCAGCCGGGACAGGGACCGGGAGCAGTACTTC. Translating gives CASSRDRDREQYF.

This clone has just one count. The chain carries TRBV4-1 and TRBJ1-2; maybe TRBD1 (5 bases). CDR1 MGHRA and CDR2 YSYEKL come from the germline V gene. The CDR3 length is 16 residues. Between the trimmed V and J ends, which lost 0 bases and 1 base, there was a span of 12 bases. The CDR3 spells CASSQDRWGFNYGYTF. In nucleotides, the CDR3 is TGCGCCAGCAGCCAAGACAGATGGGGGTTTAACTATGGCTACACCTTC.

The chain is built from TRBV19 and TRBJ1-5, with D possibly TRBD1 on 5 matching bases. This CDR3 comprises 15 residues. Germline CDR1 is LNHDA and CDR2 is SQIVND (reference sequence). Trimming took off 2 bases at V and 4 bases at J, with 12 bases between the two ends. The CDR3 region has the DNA TGTGCCAGTAGTATAAGGCCAGGGCGAAATCAGCCCCAGCATTTT. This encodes CASSIRPGRNQPQHF. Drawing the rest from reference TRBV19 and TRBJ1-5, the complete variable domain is DGGITQSPKYLFRKEGQNVTLSCEQNLNHDAMYWYRQDPGQGLRLIYYSQIVNDFQKGDIAEGYSVSREKKESFPLTVTSAQKNPTAFYLCASSIRPGRNQPQHFGDGTRLSIL.

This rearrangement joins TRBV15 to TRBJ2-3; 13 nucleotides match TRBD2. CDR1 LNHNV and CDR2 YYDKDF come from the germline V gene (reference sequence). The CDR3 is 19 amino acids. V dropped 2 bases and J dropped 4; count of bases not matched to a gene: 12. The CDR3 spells CATSRSPDQLAGGSDTQYF. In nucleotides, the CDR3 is TGTGCCACCAGCAGATCGCCCGACCAACTAGCGGGAGGGTCAGATACGCAGTATTTT.